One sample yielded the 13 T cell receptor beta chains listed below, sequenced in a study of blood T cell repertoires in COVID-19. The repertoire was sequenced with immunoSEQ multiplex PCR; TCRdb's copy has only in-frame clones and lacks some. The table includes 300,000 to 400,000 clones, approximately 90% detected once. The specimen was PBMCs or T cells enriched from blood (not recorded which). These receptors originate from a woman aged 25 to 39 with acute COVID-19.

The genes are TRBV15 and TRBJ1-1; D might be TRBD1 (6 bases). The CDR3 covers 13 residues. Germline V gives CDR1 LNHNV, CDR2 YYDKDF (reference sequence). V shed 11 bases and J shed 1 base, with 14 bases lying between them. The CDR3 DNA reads TGTGCCGCGGGGGGGGGCACGAACACTGAAGCTTTCTTT. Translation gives CAAGGGTNTEAFF.

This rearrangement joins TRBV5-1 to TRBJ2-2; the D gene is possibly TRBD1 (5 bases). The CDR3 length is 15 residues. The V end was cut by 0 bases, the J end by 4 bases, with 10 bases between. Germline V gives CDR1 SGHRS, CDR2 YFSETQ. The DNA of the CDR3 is TGCGCCAGCAGCTTGGAAGGGGTCCTCACCGGGGAGCTGTTTTTT. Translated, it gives CASSLEGVLTGELFF.

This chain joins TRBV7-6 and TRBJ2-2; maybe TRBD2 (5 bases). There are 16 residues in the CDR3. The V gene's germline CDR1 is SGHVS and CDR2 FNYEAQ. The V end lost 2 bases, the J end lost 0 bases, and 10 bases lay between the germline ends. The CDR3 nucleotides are TGTGCCAGCAGCTTATGGAGCGGAGCGAACACCGGGGAGCTGTTTTTT. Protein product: CASSLWSGANTGELFF.

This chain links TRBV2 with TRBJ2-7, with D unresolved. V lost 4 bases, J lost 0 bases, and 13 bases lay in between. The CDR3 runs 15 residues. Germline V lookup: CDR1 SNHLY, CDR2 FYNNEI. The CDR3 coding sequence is TGTGCCAGCAGTGTATTCCCAGGATCCTCCTACGAGCAGTACTTC. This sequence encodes CASSVFPGSSYEQYF.

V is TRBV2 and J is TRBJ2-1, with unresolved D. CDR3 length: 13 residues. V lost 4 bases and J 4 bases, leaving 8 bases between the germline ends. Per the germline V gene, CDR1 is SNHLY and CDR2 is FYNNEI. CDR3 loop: CASSVIRYNEQFF. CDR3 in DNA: TGTGCCAGCAGTGTCATCAGATACAATGAGCAGTTCTTC.

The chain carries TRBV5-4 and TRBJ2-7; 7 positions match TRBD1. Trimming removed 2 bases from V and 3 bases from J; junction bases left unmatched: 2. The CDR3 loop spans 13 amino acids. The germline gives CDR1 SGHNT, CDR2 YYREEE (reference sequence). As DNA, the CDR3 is TGTGCCAGCAGCTTTGGACAGGACTACGAGCAGTACTTC. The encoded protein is CASSFGQDYEQYF.

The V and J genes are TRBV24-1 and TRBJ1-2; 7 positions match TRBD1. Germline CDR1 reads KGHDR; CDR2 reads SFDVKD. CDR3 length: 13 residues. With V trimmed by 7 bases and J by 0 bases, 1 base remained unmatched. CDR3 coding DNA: TGTGCCACCAGAGGGGGCGCTAACTATGGCTACACCTTC. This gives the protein CATRGGANYGYTF.

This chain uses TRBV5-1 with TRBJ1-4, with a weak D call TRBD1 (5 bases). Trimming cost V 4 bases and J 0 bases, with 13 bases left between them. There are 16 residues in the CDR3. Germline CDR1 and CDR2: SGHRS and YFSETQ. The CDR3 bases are TGCGCCAGCAGCCCACTGACAGCGACAACTAATGAAAAACTGTTTTTT. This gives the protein CASSPLTATTNEKLFF.

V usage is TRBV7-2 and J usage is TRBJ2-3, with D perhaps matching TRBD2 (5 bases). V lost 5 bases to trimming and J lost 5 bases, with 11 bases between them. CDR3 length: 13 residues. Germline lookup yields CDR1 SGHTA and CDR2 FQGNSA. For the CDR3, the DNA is TGTGCCAGCAGCACTGGGAGTCGAGATACGCAGTATTTT. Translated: CASSTGSRDTQYF.

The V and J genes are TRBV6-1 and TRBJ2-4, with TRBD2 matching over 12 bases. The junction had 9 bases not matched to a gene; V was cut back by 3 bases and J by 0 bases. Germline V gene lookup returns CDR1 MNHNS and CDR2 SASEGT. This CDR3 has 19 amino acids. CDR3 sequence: CASSDFGLAGPLAKNIQYF. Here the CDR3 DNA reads TGTGCCAGCAGTGACTTCGGACTAGCGGGGCCCCTAGCCAAAAACATTCAGTACTTC.

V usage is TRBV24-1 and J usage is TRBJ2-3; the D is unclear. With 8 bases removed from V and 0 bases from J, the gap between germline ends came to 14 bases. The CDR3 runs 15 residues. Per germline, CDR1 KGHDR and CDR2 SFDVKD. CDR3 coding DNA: TGTGCCACCATGGGTAGCTTTCGAAGCACAGATACGCAGTATTTT. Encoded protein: CATMGSFRSTDTQYF.

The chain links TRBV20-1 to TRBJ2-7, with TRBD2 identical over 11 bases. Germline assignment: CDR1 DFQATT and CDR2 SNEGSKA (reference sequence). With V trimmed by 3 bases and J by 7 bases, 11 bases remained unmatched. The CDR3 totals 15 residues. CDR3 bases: TGCAGTGCTAGTACAACTAGCGGGGGCCCTCGAGAGCAGTACTTC. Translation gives CSASTTSGGPREQYF.

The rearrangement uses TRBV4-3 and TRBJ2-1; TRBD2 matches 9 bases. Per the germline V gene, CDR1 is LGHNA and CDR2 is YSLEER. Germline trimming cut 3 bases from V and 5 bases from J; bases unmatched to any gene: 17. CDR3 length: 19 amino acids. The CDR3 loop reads CASSQGVAGALIDDNEQFF. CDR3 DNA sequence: TGCGCCAGCAGCCAGGGAGTAGCGGGGGCCCTGATCGACGACAATGAGCAGTTCTTC.